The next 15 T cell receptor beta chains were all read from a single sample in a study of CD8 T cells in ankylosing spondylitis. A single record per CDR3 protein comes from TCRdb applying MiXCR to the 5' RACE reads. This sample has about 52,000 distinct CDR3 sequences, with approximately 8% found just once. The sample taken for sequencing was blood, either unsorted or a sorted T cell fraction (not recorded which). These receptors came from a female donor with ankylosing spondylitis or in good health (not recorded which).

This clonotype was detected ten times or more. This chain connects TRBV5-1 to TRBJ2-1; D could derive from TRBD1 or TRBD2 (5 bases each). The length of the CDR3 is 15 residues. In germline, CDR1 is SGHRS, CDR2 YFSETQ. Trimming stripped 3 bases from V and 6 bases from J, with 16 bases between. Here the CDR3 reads CASSWAGTVLNEQFF. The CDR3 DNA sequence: TGCGCCAGCAGCTGGGCCGGGACGGTCCTCAATGAGCAGTTCTTC. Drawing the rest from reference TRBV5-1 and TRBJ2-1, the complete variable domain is KAGVTQTPRYLIKTRGQQVTLSCSPISGHRSVSWYQQTPGQGLQFLFEYFSETQRNKGNFPGRFSGRQFSNSRSEMNVSTLELGDSALYLCASSWAGTVLNEQFFGPGTRLTVL.

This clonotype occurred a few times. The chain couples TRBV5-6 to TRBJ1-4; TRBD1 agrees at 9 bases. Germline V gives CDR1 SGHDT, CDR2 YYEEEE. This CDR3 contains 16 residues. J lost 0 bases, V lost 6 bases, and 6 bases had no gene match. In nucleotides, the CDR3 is TGTGCCAGCATCAGGACAGGGGCGGCAACTAATGAAAAACTGTTTTTT. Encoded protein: CASIRTGAATNEKLFF.

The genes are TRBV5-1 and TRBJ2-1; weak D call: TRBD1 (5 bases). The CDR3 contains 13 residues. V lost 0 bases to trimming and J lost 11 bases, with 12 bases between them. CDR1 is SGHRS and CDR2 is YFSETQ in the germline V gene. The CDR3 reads CASSLGGAPQQFF. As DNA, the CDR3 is TGCGCCAGCAGCTTGGGGGGCGCACCTCAGCAGTTCTTC.

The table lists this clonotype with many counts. The DNA of the CDR3 is TGCAGCGTTAGGACAGTCTACGAGCAGTACTTC. Translating gives CSVRTVYEQYF. The gene calls are TRBV29-1 and TRBJ2-7; possible D gene TRBD1, 6 bases. V was shortened by 5 bases and J by 3 bases, with 8 bases between the two germline ends. CDR1 is SQVTM and CDR2 is ANQGSEA in the germline V gene. The CDR3 length is 11 residues.

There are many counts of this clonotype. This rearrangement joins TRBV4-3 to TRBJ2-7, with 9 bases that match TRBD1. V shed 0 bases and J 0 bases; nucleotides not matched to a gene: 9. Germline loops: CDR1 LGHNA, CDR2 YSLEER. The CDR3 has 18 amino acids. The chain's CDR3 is CASSQELDGTGISYEQYF. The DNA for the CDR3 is TGCGCCAGCAGCCAAGAATTGGATGGGACAGGGATCTCCTACGAGCAGTACTTC.

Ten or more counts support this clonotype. CDR3 nucleotide sequence: TGTGCCAGCAGTTTATCGTCCATCGGGAAAAATCAGCCCCAGCATTTT. Protein sequence: CASSLSSIGKNQPQHF. The genes are TRBV12-3 or TRBV12-4 and TRBJ1-5, with D unresolved. V was shortened by 2 bases and J by 4 bases, with 15 bases between the two germline ends. The CDR3 covers 16 residues.

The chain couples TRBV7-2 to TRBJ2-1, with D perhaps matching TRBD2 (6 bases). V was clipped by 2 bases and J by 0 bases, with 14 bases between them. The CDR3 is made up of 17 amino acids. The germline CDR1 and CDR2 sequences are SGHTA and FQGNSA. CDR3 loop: CASSLSRGISSYNEQFF. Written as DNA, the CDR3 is TGTGCCAGCAGCTTATCCCGGGGGATTAGCTCCTACAATGAGCAGTTCTTC.

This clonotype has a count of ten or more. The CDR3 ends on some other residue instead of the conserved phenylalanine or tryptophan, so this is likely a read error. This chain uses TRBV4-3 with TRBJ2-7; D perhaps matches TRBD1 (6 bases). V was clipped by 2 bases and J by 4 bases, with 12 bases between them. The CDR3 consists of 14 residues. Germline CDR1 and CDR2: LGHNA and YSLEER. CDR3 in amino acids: CASSQQQGEYEQYL. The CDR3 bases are TGCGCCAGCAGCCAACAACAGGGAGAATACGAGCAGTACCTC.

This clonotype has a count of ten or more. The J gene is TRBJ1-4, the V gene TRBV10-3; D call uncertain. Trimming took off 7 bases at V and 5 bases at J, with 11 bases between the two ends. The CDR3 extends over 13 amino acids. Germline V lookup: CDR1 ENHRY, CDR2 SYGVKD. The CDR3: CAITPRANEKLFF. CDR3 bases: TGTGCCATCACCCCGCGGGCCAATGAAAAACTGTTTTTT.

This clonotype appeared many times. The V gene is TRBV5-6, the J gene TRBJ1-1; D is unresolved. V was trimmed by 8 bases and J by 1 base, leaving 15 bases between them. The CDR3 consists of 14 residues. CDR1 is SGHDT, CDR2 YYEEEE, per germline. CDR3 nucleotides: TGTGCCAGTAACCCGGGGAATCGGAACACTGAAGCTTTCTTT. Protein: CASNPGNRNTEAFF.

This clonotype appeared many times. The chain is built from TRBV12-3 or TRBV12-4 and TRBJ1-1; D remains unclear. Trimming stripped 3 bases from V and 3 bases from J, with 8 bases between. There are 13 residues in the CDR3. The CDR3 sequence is CASSFNLDTEAFF. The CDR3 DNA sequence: TGTGCCAGCAGTTTTAATCTGGACACTGAAGCTTTCTTT.

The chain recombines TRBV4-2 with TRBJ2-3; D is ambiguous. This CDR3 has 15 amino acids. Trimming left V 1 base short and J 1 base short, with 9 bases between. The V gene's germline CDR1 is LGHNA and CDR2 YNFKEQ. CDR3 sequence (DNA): TGTGCCAGCAGCCAAGGGGTCCTACGCACAGATACGCAGTATTTT. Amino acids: CASSQGVLRTDTQYF.

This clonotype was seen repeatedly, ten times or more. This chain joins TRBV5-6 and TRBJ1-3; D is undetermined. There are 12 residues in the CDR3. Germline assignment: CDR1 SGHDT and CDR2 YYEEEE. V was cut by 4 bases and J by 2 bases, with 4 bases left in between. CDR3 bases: TGTGCCAGCAGCCGAACTGGAAACACCATATATTTT. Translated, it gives CASSRTGNTIYF.

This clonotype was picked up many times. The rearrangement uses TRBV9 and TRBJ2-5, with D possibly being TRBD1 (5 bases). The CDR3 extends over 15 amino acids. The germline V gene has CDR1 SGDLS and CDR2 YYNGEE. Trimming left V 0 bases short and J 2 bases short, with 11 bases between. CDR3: CASSVAPTEQETQYF. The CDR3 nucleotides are TGTGCCAGCAGCGTAGCCCCGACAGAGCAAGAGACCCAGTACTTC.

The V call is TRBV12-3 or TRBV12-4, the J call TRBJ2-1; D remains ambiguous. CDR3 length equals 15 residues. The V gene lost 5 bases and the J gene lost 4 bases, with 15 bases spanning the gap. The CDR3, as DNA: TGTGCCAGCAGTGAGACCCTGGGGATTTACAATGAGCAGTTCTTC. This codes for CASSETLGIYNEQFF.